This T cell receptor beta chain emerged from a study of blood T cell repertoires in COVID-19. Per the germline V gene, CDR1 is KGHSH and CDR2 is LQKENI. V dropped 2 bases and J dropped 3; count of bases not matched to a gene: 7. The CDR3 contains 17 residues. In the original analysis: Scientists estimated how many nucleated cells there were by amplifying reference gene primers. Sequencing used immunoSEQ multiplex PCR; TCRdb keeps in-frame clones, though not all of them. V and J calls and clone size are as listed in that table; D and trimming were resolved from the DNA. The table includes 90,000 to 100,000 clones, about 80% detected once.

The TCR comes from a man between 70 and 80 years old with active or convalescent COVID-19. The V call is TRBV18, the J call TRBJ2-2, with 9 bases matching TRBD1. Sequences were obtained from peripheral blood. Written as DNA, the CDR3 is TGTGCCAGCTCACCAAGGGCTGGGACAGGGTACACCGGGGAGCTGTTTTTT. The encoded protein is CASSPRAGTGYTGELFF. The entire variable domain, with the rest obtained from reference TRBV18 and TRBJ2-2, is as follows: NAGVMQNPRHLVRRRGQEARLRCSPMKGHSHVYWYRQLPEEGLKFMVYLQKENIIDESGMPKERFSAEFPKEGPSILRIQQVVRGDSAAYFCASSPRAGTGYTGELFFGEGSRLTVL.